These 6 T cell receptor beta chains share one sample of origin, sequenced in a study of blood T cell repertoires in COVID-19. The table came from immunoSEQ multiplex PCR; TCRdb's copy has only in-frame clones and leaves some out. This sample has 80,000 or so clones, with 86% found just once. The sample taken for sequencing was peripheral blood. All receptors derive from a human donor in a cohort sampled during active COVID-19.

The chain employs TRBV4-1 and TRBJ1-3, with unresolved D. Per the germline V gene, CDR1 is MGHRA and CDR2 is YSYEKL. V lost 2 bases and J 0 bases, leaving 8 bases between the germline ends. The CDR3 consists of 15 residues. The CDR3 is CASSQTMDSGNTIYF. The CDR3 region has the DNA TGCGCCAGCAGCCAAACTATGGACTCTGGAAACACCATATATTTT.

The rearrangement uses TRBV28 and TRBJ2-3; 8 bases are a match to TRBD2. The CDR3 contains 15 residues. In germline, CDR1 is MDHEN, CDR2 SYDVKM. V lost 4 bases, J lost 3 bases, and 6 bases stayed unmatched. In nucleotides, the CDR3 is TGTGCCAGCAGTTCCCTAGCGGGTTATACAGATACGCAGTATTTT. Protein sequence: CASSSLAGYTDTQYF. The full variable domain, in which reference TRBV28 and TRBJ2-3 provide the parts outside the CDR3, is DVKVTQSSRYLVKRTGEKVFLECVQDMDHENMFWYRQDPGLGLRLIYFSYDVKMKEKGDIPEGYSVSREKKERFSLILESASTNQTSMYLCASSSLAGYTDTQYFGPGTRLTVL.

The V and J genes are TRBV27 and TRBJ2-1; 11 bases align to TRBD2. V was pared by 5 bases and J by 3 bases, with 3 bases of the junction left unmatched. The germline V gene has CDR1 MNHEY and CDR2 SMNVEV (reference sequence). The CDR3 has 15 residues. Here the CDR3 reads CASSPSGGRYNEQFF. The CDR3 DNA reads TGTGCCAGCAGTCCTAGCGGGGGGCGCTACAATGAGCAGTTCTTC.

The genes are TRBV7-9 and TRBJ2-6; a weak D match, TRBD1 (5 bases). The germline V and J ends were trimmed by 3 bases and 2 bases, with 5 bases remaining between them. CDR1 and CDR2 (germline): SEHNR, FQNEAQ (reference sequence). The CDR3 is 14 amino acids. The CDR3 sequence: CASSFRAGANVLTF. CDR3 in DNA: TGTGCCAGCAGCTTCAGGGCTGGGGCCAACGTCCTGACTTTC.

This chain uses TRBV3-1 (or the pseudogene TRBV3-2) with TRBJ2-7; the D gene is possibly TRBD1 (5 bases). Germline loops: CDR1 LGHDT, CDR2 YNNKEL (reference sequence). V lost 3 bases, J lost 5 bases, and 14 bases lay in between. This CDR3 spans 14 amino acids. CDR3 nucleotides: TGTGCCAGCAGCCAGGCGGCAGGGTATCACGAGCAGTACTTC. This gives the protein CASSQAAGYHEQYF.

The V gene is TRBV5-6, the J gene TRBJ2-2; 13 bases are a match to TRBD2. The V segment lost 0 bases and the J segment 6 bases; nucleotides outside the gene matches: 8. The CDR3 totals 18 residues. Per germline, CDR1 SGHDT and CDR2 YYEEEE. The CDR3 DNA reads TGTGCCAGCAGCTTGGTCTTGACTAGCGGGAGGTCCCCCGGGGAGCTGTTTTTT. Translated: CASSLVLTSGRSPGELFF.